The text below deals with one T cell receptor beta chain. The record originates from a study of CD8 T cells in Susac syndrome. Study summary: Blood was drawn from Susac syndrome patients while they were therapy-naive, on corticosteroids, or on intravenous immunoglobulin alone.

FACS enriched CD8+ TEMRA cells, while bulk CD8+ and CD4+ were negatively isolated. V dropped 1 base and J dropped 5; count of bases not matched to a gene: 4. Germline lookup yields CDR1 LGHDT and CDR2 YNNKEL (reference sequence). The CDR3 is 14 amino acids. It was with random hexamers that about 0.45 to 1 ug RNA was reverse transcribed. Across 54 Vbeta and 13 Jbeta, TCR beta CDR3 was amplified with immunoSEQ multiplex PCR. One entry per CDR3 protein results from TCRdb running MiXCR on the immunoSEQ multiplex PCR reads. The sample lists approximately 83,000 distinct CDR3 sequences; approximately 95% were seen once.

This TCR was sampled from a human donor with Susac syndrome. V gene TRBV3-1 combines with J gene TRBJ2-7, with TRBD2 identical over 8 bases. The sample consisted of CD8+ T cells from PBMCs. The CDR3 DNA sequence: TGTGCCAGCAGCCAAGGGACTAGCCCCCACGAGCAGTACTTC. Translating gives CASSQGTSPHEQYF.